These 26 T cell receptor beta chains originate from one sample sequenced in a study of preoperative IRX-2 immunotherapy in early breast cancer. Treatment given: preoperative locoregional IRX-2 cytokine immunotherapy. Here immunoSEQ multiplex PCR was the method, and the copy in TCRdb shows in-frame clones only, minus some. Of about 38,000 clones detected, about four fifths appear once; the ten largest clones hold approximately 1.5%. Here the sequenced sample was lymph node tissue, taken after IRX-2 immunotherapy. These receptors came from a human donor with breast cancer.

V is TRBV5-1 and J is TRBJ2-2, with a possible D match to TRBD1 (6 bases). This CDR3 has 15 residues. V was clipped by 4 bases and J by 6 bases, with 16 bases between them. The germline CDR1 and CDR2 sequences are SGHRS and YFSETQ. Written as DNA, the CDR3 is TGCGCCAGCAGCCCGGACAGCGGAGGCTCCGGGGAGCTGTTTTTT. It translates to CASSPDSGGSGELFF.

V is TRBV19 and J is TRBJ2-2, with 7 bases lining up with TRBD2. J lost 4 bases, V lost 5 bases, and 13 bases had no gene match. CDR1 LNHDA and CDR2 SQIVND come from the germline V gene (reference sequence). CDR3 length: 17 residues. CDR3 sequence reads: CASSSSGGGGVTGELFF. Here the CDR3 DNA reads TGTGCCAGTAGTTCTAGCGGCGGTGGTGGAGTCACCGGGGAGCTGTTTTTT.

The chain employs TRBV25-1 and TRBJ2-5; maybe TRBD2 (6 bases). The germline V and J ends were trimmed by 4 bases and 1 base, with 16 bases remaining between them. CDR3 size: 16 residues. The germline V gene has CDR1 MGHDK and CDR2 SYGVNS. The CDR3 here is CASSVWTAGPQETQYF. The CDR3 DNA follows: TGTGCCAGCAGTGTATGGACCGCGGGACCCCAAGAGACCCAGTACTTC.

This clone occurred a few times. This chain joins TRBV29-1 and TRBJ1-1; D is unclear. Between the trimmed V and J ends, which lost 4 bases and 1 base, there was a span of 13 bases. This CDR3 region has 14 residues. Germline CDR1 and CDR2: SQVTM and ANQGSEA. The CDR3 is CSVAQWTENTEAFF. The CDR3 bases are TGCAGCGTTGCCCAGTGGACCGAGAACACTGAAGCTTTCTTT.

The chain carries TRBV25-1 and TRBJ2-7; the D gene is possibly TRBD2 (5 bases). V dropped 7 bases and J dropped 0 bases, with 7 bases sitting between them. The CDR3 is made up of 12 amino acids. The germline V gene encodes CDR1 MGHDK and CDR2 SYGVNS. The CDR3 DNA reads TGTGCCAGCACGGGGAACTCCTACGAGCAGTACTTC. Amino acid sequence: CASTGNSYEQYF.

The chain links TRBV4-1 to TRBJ2-7; 7 bases fit TRBD1. This CDR3 has 17 residues. J lost 4 bases, V lost 0 bases, and 12 bases had no gene match. Germline assignment: CDR1 MGHRA and CDR2 YSYEKL. This CDR3 reads CASSQDVGTADIYEQYF. Written as DNA, the CDR3 is TGCGCCAGCAGCCAAGATGTTGGGACAGCCGATATTTACGAGCAGTACTTC.

This chain links TRBV6-8 with TRBJ1-5, with D unresolved. Per the germline V gene, CDR1 is MNHGY and CDR2 is SAAAGT. The CDR3 has 12 amino acids. V shed 2 bases and J shed 11 bases, with 10 bases lying between them. The CDR3 sequence: CASSYPVLTQHF. The CDR3 coding sequence is TGTGCCAGCAGTTACCCTGTGTTGACCCAGCATTTT.

The J gene is TRBJ1-1, the V gene TRBV6-8; perhaps TRBD1 as D (5 bases). Germline CDR1 is MNHGY and CDR2 is SAAAGT. CDR3 length equals 14 residues. Trimming pared 4 bases from V and 6 bases from J, leaving 15 bases between. CDR3 in amino acids: CASSLGPRRAEAFF. CDR3 DNA: TGTGCCAGCAGTTTGGGACCAAGGAGGGCTGAAGCTTTCTTT.

This sequence joins TRBV5-1 and TRBJ1-4; TRBD1 is a possible D gene (5 bases). The CDR3 is 16 amino acids. In germline, CDR1 is SGHRS, CDR2 YFSETQ. Trimming removed 5 bases at V and 4 bases at J, with 18 bases between. In DNA, the CDR3 is TGCGCCAGCAGTCCTACGCAGGGTGTAGGTAATGAAAAACTGTTTTTT. Translating gives CASSPTQGVGNEKLFF.

The chain carries TRBV11-3 and TRBJ1-2, with D uncertain. Germline V gene data show CDR1 as SGHNT and CDR2 as YENEEA. V dropped 7 bases and J dropped 5 bases, with 17 bases sitting between them. This CDR3 region has 14 residues. CDR3 amino acids: CASTFDNGLYGYTF. The CDR3 DNA follows: TGTGCCAGCACCTTCGACAACGGGCTATATGGCTACACCTTC.

The chain has TRBV6-8 and TRBJ1-2; TRBD1 aligns across 7 bases. The germline V gene has CDR1 MNHGY and CDR2 SAAAGT. This CDR3 comprises 13 residues. V was clipped by 5 bases and J by 12 bases; unmatched bases: 12. The CDR3 reads CASSAGTDLEDTF. The DNA of the CDR3 is TGTGCCAGCAGTGCCGGGACAGACCTCGAAGACACCTTC.

This chain connects TRBV19 to TRBJ1-2; D is uncertain. The germline gives CDR1 LNHDA, CDR2 SQIVND (reference sequence). This CDR3 has 11 amino acids. Trimming shortened V by 10 bases and J by 2 bases, and 8 bases separated the two germline ends. CDR3 sequence reads: CATHANYGYTF. DNA for the CDR3: TGTGCCACCCACGCAAACTATGGCTACACCTTC.

The chain uses TRBV6-8 and TRBJ1-4; unclear D gene. The germline CDR1 and CDR2 sequences are MNHGY and SAAAGT. V dropped 0 bases and J dropped 12 bases, with 17 bases sitting between them. CDR3 length equals 15 residues. The CDR3 loop is CASSYSSGFGVELFF. Here the CDR3 DNA reads TGTGCCAGCAGTTACTCGTCGGGGTTTGGTGTCGAACTGTTTTTT.

The rearrangement joins TRBV11-3 to TRBJ1-4; a weak D match, TRBD1 (5 bases). Germline V gene sequence: CDR1 SGHNT, CDR2 YENEEA. This CDR3 comprises 17 residues. The germline V and J ends were trimmed by 3 bases and 5 bases, with 19 bases remaining between them. CDR3 DNA: TGTGCCAGCAGCTTGGTAGGTGGCAGGGCAAGAAATGAAAAACTGTTTTTT. Its protein is CASSLVGGRARNEKLFF.

The chain joins TRBV28 to TRBJ1-2; the D is unclear. Trimming shortened V by 3 bases and J by 4 bases, and 12 bases separated the two germline ends. The germline V gene encodes CDR1 MDHEN and CDR2 SYDVKM. The CDR3 length is 14 residues. The CDR3 sequence is CASSLTSRGYGYTF. CDR3 coding DNA: TGTGCCAGCAGTTTGACATCTCGAGGCTATGGCTACACCTTC.

The chain links TRBV7-6 to TRBJ2-1; 9 bases map to TRBD2. The CDR3 runs 15 residues. Germline CDR1 SGHVS, CDR2 FNYEAQ. V was pared by 6 bases and J by 2 bases, with 5 bases of the junction left unmatched. The CDR3 here is CASSIGGGAYNEQFF. The CDR3 DNA reads TGTGCCAGCAGTATAGGCGGGGGGGCCTACAATGAGCAGTTCTTC. Full variable domain (outside the CDR3, taken from reference TRBV7-6 and TRBJ2-1): GAGVSQSPRYKVTKRGQDVALRCDPISGHVSLYWYRQALGQGPEFLTYFNYEAQQDKSGLPNDRFSAERPEGSISTLTIQRTEQRDSAMYRCASSIGGGAYNEQFFGPGTRLTVL.

For the CDR3, the DNA is TGTGCCAGCAGCCAAGACCGGGGGCGCGGACTTTGGATGAACACTGAAGCTTTCTTT. It translates to CASSQDRGRGLWMNTEAFF. The chain uses TRBV14 and TRBJ1-1; D may be TRBD1 (6 bases). This CDR3 is 19 amino acids long. Trimming removed 0 bases at V and 0 bases at J, with 20 bases between. Germline CDR1 reads SGHDN; CDR2 reads FVKESK.

The chain links TRBV7-7 to TRBJ2-1; 13 bases map to TRBD2. CDR3 length: 15 amino acids. Germline values: CDR1 SSHAT, CDR2 FNYEAQ (reference sequence). J was trimmed by 7 bases and V by 4 bases; bases with no gene match: 4. The CDR3 sequence: CASSWGLAGLNEQFF. The CDR3 region has the DNA TGTGCCAGCAGCTGGGGACTAGCGGGGCTTAATGAGCAGTTCTTC.

V is TRBV6-8 and J is TRBJ2-7; possibly TRBD2 for D (6 bases). CDR1 is MNHGY, CDR2 SAAAGT, per germline. The V gene lost 8 bases and the J gene lost 5 bases, with 19 bases spanning the gap. The CDR3 spans 14 residues. Here the CDR3 reads CASPKPGGGHEQYF. The CDR3 bases are TGTGCCAGCCCTAAACCCGGTGGAGGGCACGAGCAGTACTTC.

This rearrangement joins TRBV18 to TRBJ2-1, with a tentative D call TRBD2 (6 bases). The germline gives CDR1 KGHSH, CDR2 LQKENI. V lost 3 bases to trimming and J lost 3 bases, with 18 bases between them. The CDR3 contains 17 residues. CDR3 bases: TGTGCCAGCTCACCCCAGACTAGTTTGATTCTCTACAATGAGCAGTTCTTC. As protein: CASSPQTSLILYNEQFF.

The V call is TRBV7-8, the J call TRBJ1-2; 10 bases fit TRBD1. With V trimmed by 4 bases and J by 6 bases, 2 bases remained unmatched. Looked up from germline, CDR1 is SGHVS and CDR2 is FQNEAQ. The CDR3 is made up of 13 amino acids. CDR3 in amino acids: CASSWTGGNGYTF. The CDR3 nucleotides read TGTGCCAGCAGCTGGACAGGGGGGAATGGCTACACCTTC.

The chain is built from TRBV11-3 and TRBJ1-6; TRBD1 might be the D (5 bases). Per the germline V gene, CDR1 is SGHNT and CDR2 is YENEEA. The CDR3 sequence is 17 residues long. The V and J ends lost 3 bases and 5 bases respectively, with 17 bases between them. CDR3 protein: CASSLVSRAIHNSPLHF. The DNA for the CDR3 is TGTGCCAGCAGCTTGGTTAGCAGGGCTATCCATAATTCACCCCTCCACTTT.

The chain has TRBV11-3 and TRBJ2-6; D call uncertain. Per germline, CDR1 SGHNT and CDR2 YENEEA. Trimming left V 5 bases short and J 0 bases short, with 11 bases between. The CDR3 consists of 16 residues. The CDR3 DNA reads as TGTGCCAGCAGCGGAACAGTTCTCTCTGGGGCCAACGTCCTGACTTTC. Protein: CASSGTVLSGANVLTF.

The chain employs TRBV6-8 and TRBJ1-1; 11 nucleotides line up with TRBD1. V was pared by 10 bases and J by 4 bases, with 5 bases of the junction left unmatched. Germline assignment: CDR1 MNHGY and CDR2 SAAAGT. This CDR3 has 13 residues. The CDR3 here is CAIRGTGGTEAFF. Here the CDR3 DNA reads TGTGCCATCAGAGGGACAGGGGGCACTGAAGCTTTCTTT.

In this sample, this clone turned up once. The chain uses TRBV28 and TRBJ2-1; 8 bases are shared with TRBD1. The junction had 9 bases not matched to a gene; V was cut back by 2 bases and J by 6 bases. Germline CDR1 reads MDHEN; CDR2 reads SYDVKM. The CDR3 runs 16 residues. In DNA, the CDR3 is TGTGCCAGCAGTTTAGTGGGGCAGGGGGCCCGCAATGAGCAGTTCTTC. Protein sequence: CASSLVGQGARNEQFF.

The V and J genes are TRBV28 and TRBJ1-6; D perhaps matches TRBD1 (5 bases). The CDR3 is 14 residues long. V lost 4 bases and J lost 6, with 10 bases in between. The germline V gene encodes CDR1 MDHEN and CDR2 SYDVKM. The CDR3 nucleotides are TGTGCCAGCAGTTGGGACCCCGCTAATTCACCCCTCCACTTT. Its translation: CASSWDPANSPLHF.